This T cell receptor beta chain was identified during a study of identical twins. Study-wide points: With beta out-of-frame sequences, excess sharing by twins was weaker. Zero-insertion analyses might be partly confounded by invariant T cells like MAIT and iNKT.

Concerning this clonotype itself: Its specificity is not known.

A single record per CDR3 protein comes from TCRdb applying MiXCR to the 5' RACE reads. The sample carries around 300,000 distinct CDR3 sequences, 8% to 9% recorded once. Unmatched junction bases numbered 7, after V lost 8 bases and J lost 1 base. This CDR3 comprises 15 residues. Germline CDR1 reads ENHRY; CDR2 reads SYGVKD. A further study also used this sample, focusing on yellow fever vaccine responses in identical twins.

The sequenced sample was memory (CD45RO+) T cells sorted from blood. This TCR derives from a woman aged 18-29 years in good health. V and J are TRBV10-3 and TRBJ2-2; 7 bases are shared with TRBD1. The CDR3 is CAISSGTENTGELFF. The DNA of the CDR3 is TGTGCCATCTCTTCCGGGACAGAGAACACCGGGGAGCTGTTTTTT.